Here is one T cell receptor beta chain with its context. This clone was recorded a few times. Its specific antigen is unknown. Base qualities are not recorded, but no much larger clone differs from it by a single base. Genomic DNA was isolated from the sorted cells so that the TCRbeta CDR3 region could be sequenced. TCRbeta CDR3 regions were sequenced using the immunoSEQ Assay. Held by TCRdb, this immuneACCESS table contains in-frame sequences only and omits some clones. Under half of the omission traces to an unresolved V gene where checked; the cause of the rest is unknown. The sample table lists about 15,000 clones, roughly 80% of them with a count of one. Around 44% of the sample belongs to the ten largest clones. This sample was taken from a study of OX40 agonist ivuxolimab in advanced cancers. A note on the overall study: Ivuxolimab was a fully human IgG2 agonistic monoclonal antibody targeting the costimulatory receptor OX40 (CD134). The point of sequencing TCRbeta in the periphery was to test whether ivuxolimab changed TCR sequence diversity and drove clonal T-cell expansion. Patients were allowed to have had prior anti-PD-1, anti-PD-L1 or anti-CTLA-4 therapy, and approximately 40% of the dose-escalation patients had previously received checkpoint inhibitors. Intravenous ivuxolimab was administered to patients every 2 weeks at six dose levels: 0.01, 0.1, 0.3, 1.5, 3 and 10 mg/kg. Of the 50 or so patients in dose escalation, around 19 had hepatocellular carcinoma, about 15 had melanoma, 9 had renal cell carcinoma and 9 had head and neck cancer. The paper describes the monotherapy dose-escalation part (N = 52 patients) of the phase I trial of ivuxolimab. Three dose-escalation patients achieved partial responses, one with hepatocellular carcinoma and two with cutaneous melanoma. In the dose-escalation cohort, approximately 82% of patients were male, and the mean age was approximately 55 years, with a range of roughly 20 to 85.

Overall results and qualifications from the work: Low levels of normalized T-cell clonal expansion were also seen in some patients who did not respond. After ivuxolimab, CD8+ T cells had more expanded clones than CD4+ T cells on average. Which antigens the clonally expanded peripheral T cells were specific for was not determined. In the 0.1-3.0 mg/kg groups, partial responders had among the lowest normalized peripheral clonal expansion, particularly in CD8+ T cells. At doses of 0.1 to 3.0 mg/kg, clonal expansion of both CD4+ and CD8+ T cells in blood was seen between baseline and week 6.

The trial excluded patients who had a history of autoimmune disease or who were on systemic immunosuppression. In every dose cohort, peripheral blood was drawn for TCR sequencing at baseline, cycle 4 day 1, and cycle 7 day 1. The samples were taken from a phase I, first-in-human, multicenter, open-label dose-escalation trial of ivuxolimab. Adults with locally advanced or metastatic melanoma, renal cell, hepatocellular, or head and neck squamous cell carcinoma were enrolled in the trial. Before TCR sequencing, CD4+ and CD8+ T cells were separately sorted from peripheral blood. This material consisted of CD4+ or CD8+ T cells sorted from blood, taken in a trial of the OX40 agonist ivuxolimab. The sequence came from an adult with an advanced solid tumor such as melanoma, head and neck, liver or kidney cancer.

The CDR3 protein: CASSPTGKGTDTQYF. The DNA is TGTGCCAGCAGCCCTACAGGGAAAGGCACAGATACGCAGTATTTT. Rearrangement joined TRBV28 to TRBJ2-3; the D gene is perhaps TRBD1, from 6 matching bases. The CDR3 contains 15 residues, cysteine and phenylalanine counted. The entry retains the CDR3 DNA only, 45 bases that are in frame from base 1. The germline V gene gives CDR1 as MDHEN and CDR2 as SYDVKM. V loses 6 bases of germline sequence and J loses 1 base, and the interval between the two ends is 14 bases.